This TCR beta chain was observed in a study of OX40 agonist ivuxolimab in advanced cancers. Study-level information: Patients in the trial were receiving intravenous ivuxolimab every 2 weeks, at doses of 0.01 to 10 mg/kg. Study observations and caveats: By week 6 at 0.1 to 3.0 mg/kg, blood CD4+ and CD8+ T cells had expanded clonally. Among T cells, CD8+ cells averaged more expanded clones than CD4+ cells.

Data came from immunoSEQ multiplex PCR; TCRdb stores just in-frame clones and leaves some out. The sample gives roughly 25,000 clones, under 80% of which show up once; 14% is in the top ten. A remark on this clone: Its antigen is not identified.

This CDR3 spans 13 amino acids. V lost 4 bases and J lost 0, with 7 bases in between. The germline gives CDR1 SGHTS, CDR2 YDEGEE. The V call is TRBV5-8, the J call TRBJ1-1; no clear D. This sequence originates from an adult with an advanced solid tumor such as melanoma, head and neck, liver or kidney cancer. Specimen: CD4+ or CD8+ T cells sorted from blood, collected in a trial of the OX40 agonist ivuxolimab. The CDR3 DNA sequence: TGTGCCAGCAGCCAAGGGCTGAACACTGAAGCTTTCTTT. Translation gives CASSQGLNTEAFF.